The T cell receptor (beta chain) described here comes from a study of blood T cells in healthy people across ages. V lost 0 bases and J lost 7, with 12 bases in between. This CDR3 comprises 14 residues. CDR1 LNHNV and CDR2 YYDKDF come from the germline V gene (reference sequence). This clonotype appeared a few times. Primers used in a second PCR of about 7 to 12 cycles were a sample-barcoded 5' primer and a J-beta primer mix. TCRdb redid the calling of the 5' RACE reads with MiXCR, one entry per CDR3 protein. Of 800,000 to 1,300,000 distinct CDR3 sequences listed, about 23% were seen once; the top ten hold 0.65% to 0.75%. Separately, the same data were catalogued under a study of T cells of mothers and their children. That study adds: The effect of thymic selection on TCR recombination output is similar between related and unrelated pairs. Slightly, though not significantly, more overlap was seen in related than in unrelated mother-child pairs.

The clonotype was recovered from a girl aged 2-15 years in good health. The sequenced sample consisted of blood. V usage is TRBV15 and J usage is TRBJ1-2, with D perhaps matching TRBD1 (5 bases). The CDR3 DNA is TGTGCCACCAGCAGAGATCGGGGGAGGGTTGGCTACACCTTC. It codes for CATSRDRGRVGYTF. The whole variable domain, filled in from reference TRBV15 and TRBJ1-2, reads DAMVIQNPRYQVTQFGKPVTLSCSQTLNHNVMYWYQQKSSQAPKLLFHYYDKDFNNEADTPDNFQSRRPNTSFCFLDIRSPGLGDTAMYLCATSRDRGRVGYTFGSGTRLTVV.